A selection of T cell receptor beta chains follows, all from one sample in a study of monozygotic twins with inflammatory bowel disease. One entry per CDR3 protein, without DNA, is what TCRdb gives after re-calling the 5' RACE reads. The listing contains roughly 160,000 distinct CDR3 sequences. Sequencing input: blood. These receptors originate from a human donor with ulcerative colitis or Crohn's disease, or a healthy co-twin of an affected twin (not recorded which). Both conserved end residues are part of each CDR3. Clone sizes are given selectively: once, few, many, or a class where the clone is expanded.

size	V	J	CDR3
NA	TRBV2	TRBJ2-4	CASSLAKNIQYF
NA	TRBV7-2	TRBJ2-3	CASSPPPGRDTQYF
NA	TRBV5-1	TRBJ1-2	CASSPRDRGTWGYTF
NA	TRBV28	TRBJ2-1	CASSFTSRGNEQFF
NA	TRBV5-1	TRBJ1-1	CASSWAGGTEAFF
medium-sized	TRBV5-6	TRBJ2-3	CASSLSTDTQYF
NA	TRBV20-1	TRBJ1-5	CSARAGSGQPQHF
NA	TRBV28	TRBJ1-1	CASTPWGSRMNTEAFF
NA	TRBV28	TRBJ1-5	CASRPTSRDRAQPQHF
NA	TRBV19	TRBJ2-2	CASSIRGRSNTGELFF
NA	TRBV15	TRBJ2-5	CATSRDYTEETQYF
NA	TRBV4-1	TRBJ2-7	CASSHRMTVGPYEQYF
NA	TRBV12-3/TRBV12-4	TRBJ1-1	CASSLVGGSEAFF
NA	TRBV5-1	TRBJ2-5	CASSLPGGGEETQYF
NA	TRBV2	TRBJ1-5	CASSERAGGSQPQHF
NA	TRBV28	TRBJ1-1	CASSLDTEAFF
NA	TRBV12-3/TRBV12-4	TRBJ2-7	CASSSQARSTYEQYF
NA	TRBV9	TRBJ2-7	CASSIGDEPNYEQYF
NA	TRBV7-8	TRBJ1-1	CASSPGAIDTEAFF
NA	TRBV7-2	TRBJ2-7	CASSSSGKRQTYEQYF
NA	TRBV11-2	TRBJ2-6	CASSSAVSGANVLTF
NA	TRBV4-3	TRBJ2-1	CASSPLRLAGVNRQFF
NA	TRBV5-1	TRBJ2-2	CASSPWRGTGELFF